The present T cell receptor (beta chain) was sequenced within a study of shared clonotypes between healthy human individuals. Some 27,000 T cell genomes, or approximately 190 ng DNA, went into the sorted-subset replicate PCRs. Assay: immunoSEQ multiplex PCR; the TCRdb copy retains only in-frame clones and omits some. The table has about 2.1 million clones, 93% seen once. Comments on this clone: What it recognizes is unknown.

CD8 cells regarded as naive lacked CD45RO, were positively chosen for CCR7, and omitted terminally differentiated effector memory CD45RA+ cells. Broader study findings: The naive CD4 repertoires of a handful of donors were compared, and roughly 5% of clonotypes were shared. Deeper or shallower sequencing was expected to change how clonotypes are shared among donors.

The V gene lost 0 bases and the J gene lost 2 bases, with 7 bases spanning the gap. This CDR3 is built from 15 residues. Germline-derived CDR1 and CDR2 are MNHNS and SASEGT. This chain joins TRBV6-1 and TRBJ1-4; possibly TRBD1 for D (5 bases). The source is a man younger than 35 in good health. Some clones in this sample may be carry-over from other donors' samples. The source material was naive CD8+ T cells from PBMCs. In nucleotides, the CDR3 is TGTGCCAGCAGTGAAGCTTGGGGGACTAATGAAAAACTGTTTTTT. Protein product: CASSEAWGTNEKLFF.